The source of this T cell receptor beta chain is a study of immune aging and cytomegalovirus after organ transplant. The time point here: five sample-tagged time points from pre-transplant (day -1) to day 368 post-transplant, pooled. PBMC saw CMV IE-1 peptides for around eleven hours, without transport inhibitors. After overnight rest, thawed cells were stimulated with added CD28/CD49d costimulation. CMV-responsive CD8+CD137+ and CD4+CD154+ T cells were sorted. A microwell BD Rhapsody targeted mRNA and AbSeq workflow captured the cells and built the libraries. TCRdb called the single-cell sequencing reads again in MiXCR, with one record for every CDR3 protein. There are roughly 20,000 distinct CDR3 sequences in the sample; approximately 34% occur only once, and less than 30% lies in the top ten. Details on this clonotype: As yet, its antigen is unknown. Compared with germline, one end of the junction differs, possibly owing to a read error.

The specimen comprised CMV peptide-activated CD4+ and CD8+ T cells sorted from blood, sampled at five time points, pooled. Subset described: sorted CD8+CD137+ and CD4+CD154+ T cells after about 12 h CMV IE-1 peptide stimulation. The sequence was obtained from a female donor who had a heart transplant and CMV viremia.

CDR3 nucleotide sequence: TGTGCCTCGAGTGTGGGTAATGAAAAACTGTTCTTT. It yields the protein CASSVGNEKLFF. The chain joins TRBV30 to TRBJ1-4; D not resolved. The germline CDR1 and CDR2 sequences are GTSNPN and SVGIG (reference sequence). This CDR3 is built from 12 residues.